This record concerns one TCR beta chain sequence. Using immunoSEQ multiplex PCR, the repertoire was profiled, and TCRdb retains in-frame clones only, with some absent. The profile shows about 330,000 clones, roughly 87% of them singletons. The V gene end was trimmed by 6 bases and the J gene end by 4 bases; junction bases not matched to a gene: 9. Germline CDR1 is MNHEY and CDR2 is SVGAGI. The CDR3 is made up of 15 amino acids. The data derive from a study of blood T cell repertoires in COVID-19. Participants, about 18 to 90 years old, spanned fewer than 30 US areas. Participants had their cohort set by participant-reported clinical history.

The V gene is TRBV6-5, the J gene TRBJ1-3; 7 bases are a match to TRBD1. This TCR was recovered from a woman aged 25-40 years who had recovered from COVID-19. Sequencing input: PBMCs or T cells enriched from blood (not recorded which). CDR3 nucleotide sequence: TGTGCCAGCAGCACCCGAGGGGGCCGGGGAAACACCATATATTTT. This encodes CASSTRGGRGNTIYF.